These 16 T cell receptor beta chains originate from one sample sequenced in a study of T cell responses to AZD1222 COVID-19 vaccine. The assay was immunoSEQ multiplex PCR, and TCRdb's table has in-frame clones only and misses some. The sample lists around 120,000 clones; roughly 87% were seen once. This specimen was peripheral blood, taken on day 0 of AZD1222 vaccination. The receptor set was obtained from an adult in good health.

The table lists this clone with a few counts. CDR3 region: CASSLAGGNSGNTIYF. The DNA for the CDR3 is TGTGCCAGCTCGTTGGCGGGGGGGAACTCTGGAAACACCATATATTTT. This rearrangement joins TRBV28 to TRBJ1-3, with D possibly being TRBD1 (5 bases). CDR3 size: 16 residues. V was cut by 8 bases and J by 0 bases, with 17 bases left in between. The germline CDR1 and CDR2 sequences are MDHEN and SYDVKM.

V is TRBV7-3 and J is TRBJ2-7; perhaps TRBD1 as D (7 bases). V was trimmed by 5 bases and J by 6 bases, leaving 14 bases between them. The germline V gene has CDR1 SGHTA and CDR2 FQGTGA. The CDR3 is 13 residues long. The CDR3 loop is CASSLSQGGEQYF. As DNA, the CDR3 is TGTGCCAGCAGCCTCTCCCAGGGGGGCGAGCAGTACTTC.

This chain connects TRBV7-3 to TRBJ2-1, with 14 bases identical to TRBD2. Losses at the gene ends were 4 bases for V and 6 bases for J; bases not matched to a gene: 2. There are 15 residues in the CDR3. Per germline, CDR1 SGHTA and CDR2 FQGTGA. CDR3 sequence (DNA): TGTGCCAGCAGCTCCGGACTAGCGGGAGGCAATGAGCAGTTCTTC. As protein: CASSSGLAGGNEQFF.

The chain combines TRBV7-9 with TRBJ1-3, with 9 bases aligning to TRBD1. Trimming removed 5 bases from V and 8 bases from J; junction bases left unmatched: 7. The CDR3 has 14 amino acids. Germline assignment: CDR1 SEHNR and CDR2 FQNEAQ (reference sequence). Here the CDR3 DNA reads TGTGCCAGCAGCCTGGGACAGGGTGCGGACACCATATATTTT. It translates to CASSLGQGADTIYF.

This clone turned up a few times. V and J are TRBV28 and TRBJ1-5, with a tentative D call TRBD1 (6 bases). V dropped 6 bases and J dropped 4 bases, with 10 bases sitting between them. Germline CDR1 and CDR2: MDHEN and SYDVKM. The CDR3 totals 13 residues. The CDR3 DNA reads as TGTGCCAGCAGGGACAGCTCGAATCAGCCCCAGCATTTT. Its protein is CASRDSSNQPQHF.

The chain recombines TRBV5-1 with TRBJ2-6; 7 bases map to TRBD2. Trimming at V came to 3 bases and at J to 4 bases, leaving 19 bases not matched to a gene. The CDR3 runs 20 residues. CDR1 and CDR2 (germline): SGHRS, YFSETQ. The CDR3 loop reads CASSSVPQMVGRSGANVLTF. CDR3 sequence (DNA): TGCGCCAGCAGCTCGGTTCCGCAGATGGTCGGGAGGTCGGGGGCCAACGTCCTGACTTTC.

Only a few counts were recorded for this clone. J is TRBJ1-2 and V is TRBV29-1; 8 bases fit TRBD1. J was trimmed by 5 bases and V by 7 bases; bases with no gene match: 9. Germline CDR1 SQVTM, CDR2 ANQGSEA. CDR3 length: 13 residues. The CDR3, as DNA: TGCAGCGCGGAGACAGGGGCGGGGTATGGCTACACCTTC. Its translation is CSAETGAGYGYTF.

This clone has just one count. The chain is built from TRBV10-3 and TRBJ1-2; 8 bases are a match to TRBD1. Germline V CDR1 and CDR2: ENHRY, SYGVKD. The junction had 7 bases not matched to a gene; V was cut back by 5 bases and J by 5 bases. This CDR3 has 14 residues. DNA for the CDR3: TGTGCCATCAGTCTTGGACAGGGCCCATATGGCTACACCTTC. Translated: CAISLGQGPYGYTF.

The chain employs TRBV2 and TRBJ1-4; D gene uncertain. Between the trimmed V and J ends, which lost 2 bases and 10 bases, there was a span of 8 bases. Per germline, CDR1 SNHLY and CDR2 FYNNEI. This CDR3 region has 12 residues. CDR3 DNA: TGTGCCAGCAGTGAATATCGGGTAAAACTGTTTTTT. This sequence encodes CASSEYRVKLFF.

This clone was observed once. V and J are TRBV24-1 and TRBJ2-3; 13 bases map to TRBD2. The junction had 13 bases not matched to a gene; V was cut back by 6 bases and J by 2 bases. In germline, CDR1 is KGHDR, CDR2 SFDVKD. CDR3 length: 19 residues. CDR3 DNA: TGTGCCACCAGTCGGACTAGCGGGAGTTATTACCGCCCCACAGATACGCAGTATTTT. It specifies CATSRTSGSYYRPTDTQYF.

CDR3: CASSLLASRGETQYF. Here the CDR3 DNA reads TGCGCCAGCAGCTTGTTGGCTAGCAGGGGAGAGACCCAGTACTTC. The chain couples TRBV5-1 to TRBJ2-5; TRBD1 is a possible D gene (6 bases). Germline CDR1 reads SGHRS; CDR2 reads YFSETQ. Trimming took off 1 base at V and 4 bases at J, with 14 bases between the two ends. This CDR3 has 15 residues.

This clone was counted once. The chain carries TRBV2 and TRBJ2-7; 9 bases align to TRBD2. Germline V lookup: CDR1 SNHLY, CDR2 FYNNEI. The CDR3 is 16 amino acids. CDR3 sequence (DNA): TGTGCAACAGCCCAGGACGGTAGCGGGGGCCTCTTGGAGCAGTACTTC. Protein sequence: CATAQDGSGGLLEQYF.

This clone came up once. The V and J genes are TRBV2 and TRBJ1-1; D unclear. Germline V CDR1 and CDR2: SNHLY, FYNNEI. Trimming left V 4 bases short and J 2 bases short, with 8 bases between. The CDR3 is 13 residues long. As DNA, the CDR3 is TGTGCCAGCAGTGGTGACGGAAACACTGAAGCTTTCTTT. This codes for CASSGDGNTEAFF.

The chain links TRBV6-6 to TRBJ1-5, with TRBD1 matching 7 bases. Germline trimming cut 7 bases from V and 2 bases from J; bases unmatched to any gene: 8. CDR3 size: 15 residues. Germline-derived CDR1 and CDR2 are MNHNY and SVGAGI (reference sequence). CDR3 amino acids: CASNLLGTGNQPQHF. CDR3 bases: TGTGCCAGCAATTTACTTGGGACAGGCAATCAGCCCCAGCATTTT.

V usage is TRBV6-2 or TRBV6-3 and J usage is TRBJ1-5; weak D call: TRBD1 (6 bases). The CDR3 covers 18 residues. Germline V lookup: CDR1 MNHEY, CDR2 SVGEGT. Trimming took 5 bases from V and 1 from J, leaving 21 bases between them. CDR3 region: CASSDGQYVRGSNQPQHF. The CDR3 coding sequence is TGTGCCAGCAGTGACGGACAGTATGTGCGGGGGAGCAATCAGCCCCAGCATTTT.

In DNA, the CDR3 is TGTGCCAGCAGTTTGGGGAGGGTCCCTTCCTACGAGCAGTACTTC. Its translation is CASSLGRVPSYEQYF. This sequence joins TRBV27 and TRBJ2-7; 7 bases align to TRBD2. The CDR3 totals 15 residues. Germline values: CDR1 MNHEY, CDR2 SMNVEV (reference sequence). The V gene end was trimmed by 3 bases and the J gene end by 1 base; junction bases not matched to a gene: 6.